This record looks at one T cell receptor (beta chain) sequence and its context. At one of its ends the junction is not consistent with the germline gene, which may arise from a read error. A J-beta primer mix and a sample-barcoded 5' primer were used in a second PCR of about 6 to 12 cycles. In TCRdb, the 5' RACE reads were re-called with MiXCR into one record per CDR3 protein. The profile shows hundreds of thousands of distinct CDR3 sequences, more than 40% of them singletons. From germline, CDR1 is SGHTA and CDR2 FQGNSA. The CDR3 runs 19 residues. The sample comes from a study of blood T cells in healthy people across ages.

Sequencing was carried out using blood. This sequence originates from a woman aged 60 to 75 in good health. This sequence joins TRBV7-2 and TRBJ2-7; 15 bases are a match to TRBD2. CDR3 bases: TGTCCCAGCAGCCGATCGGGACTAGCGGGAGGCCGAAGCTCCTACGAGCAGTACTTC. Protein: CPSSRSGLAGGRSSYEQYF.